This passage covers 5 T cell receptor beta chains from one sample sequenced in a study of neurological immune-mediated disorders. Indicated time point: longitudinal time-point 3. Using its own MiXCR run on the 5' RACE reads, TCRdb lists one record per CDR3 protein. The table lists approximately 47,000 distinct CDR3 sequences, around an eighth of them singletons. What was sequenced was PBMCs. The receptors originated from a man younger than 45 in good health.

This clonotype showed up many times. The chain recombines TRBV12-3 or TRBV12-4 with TRBJ2-2; D uncertain. This CDR3 comprises 13 residues. The germline V and J ends were trimmed by 3 bases and 7 bases, with 9 bases remaining between them. CDR3 bases: TGTGCCAGCAGTTTCGGTGCGGACGGGGAGCTGTTTTTT. Protein sequence: CASSFGADGELFF.

This clonotype was seen ten or more times. This sequence joins TRBV2 and TRBJ1-4, with no clear D. Trimming left V 1 base short and J 8 bases short, with 11 bases between. Germline V lookup: CDR1 SNHLY, CDR2 FYNNEI. This CDR3 spans 14 amino acids. The CDR3 spells CASSEVGRWEKLFF. For the CDR3, the DNA is TGTGCCAGCAGTGAAGTTGGAAGGTGGGAAAAACTGTTTTTT.

This clonotype has a count of ten or more. The chain employs TRBV27 and TRBJ2-1; a weak D match, TRBD2 (5 bases). Germline V CDR1 and CDR2: MNHEY, SMNVEV (reference sequence). V was cut by 3 bases and J by 6 bases, with 9 bases left in between. This CDR3 contains 13 residues. The CDR3 is CASSFRTFNEQFF. As DNA, the CDR3 is TGTGCCAGCAGTTTTCGGACTTTCAATGAGCAGTTCTTC.

The V call is TRBV6-2 or TRBV6-3, the J call TRBJ2-3; D remains unclear. The germline gives CDR1 MNHEY, CDR2 SVGEGT. Trimming took off 8 bases at V and 5 bases at J, with 5 bases between the two ends. The CDR3 covers 10 residues. The CDR3 sequence: CASGRDTQYF. The CDR3 DNA reads as TGTGCCAGCGGCCGAGATACGCAGTATTTT.

This clonotype occurred many times. In DNA form, the CDR3 reads TGCGCCAGCAGCTACCAGGGGGGCATGAACACTGAAGCTTTCTTT. Protein sequence: CASSYQGGMNTEAFF. This rearrangement joins TRBV5-1 to TRBJ1-1; 7 bases fit TRBD1. CDR3 length: 15 amino acids. Germline V lookup: CDR1 SGHRS, CDR2 YFSETQ. The V gene end was trimmed by 3 bases and the J gene end by 0 bases; junction bases not matched to a gene: 5.